This T cell receptor beta chain was sequenced in a study of T cell responses to AZD1222 COVID-19 vaccine. On this clone: Its antigen is as yet unknown.

General observations from the study: The donor cohort was predominantly white British with a female majority, and clonal diversity may have been underestimated. Of the AZD1222 recipients, only 5 or 6 were seropositive at baseline. Spike-spanning, vaccine-associated CD4 TCRs were dominant at 160-218 and 743-854.

Assay: immunoSEQ multiplex PCR; the TCRdb copy retains only in-frame clones and omits some. The repertoire holds more than 95,000 clones, approximately 88% seen once, with about 5.4% in the top ten. The CDR3 runs to 13 residues. Trimming left V 4 bases short and J 6 bases short, with 9 bases between. CDR1 and CDR2 from the germline V gene are MNHEY and SMNVEV (reference sequence). The clonotype originates from an adult in good health. Source: peripheral blood, taken on day 0 of AZD1222 vaccination. The rearrangement links TRBV27 to TRBJ1-4; D uncertain. The CDR3 region is CASSWTLHEKLFF. The CDR3 DNA reads as TGTGCCAGCAGTTGGACGCTACATGAAAAACTGTTTTTT. Based on the CDR3 plus reference TRBV27 and TRBJ1-4, the full variable domain is EAQVTQNPRYLITVTGKKLTVTCSQNMNHEYMSWYRQDPGLGLRQIYYSMNVEVTDKGDVPEGYKVSRKEKRNFPLILESPSPNQTSLYFCASSWTLHEKLFFGSGTQLSVL.